The sequence of this T cell receptor (beta chain) was determined in a study of shared clonotypes between healthy human individuals (dated by TCRdb to about 2020). For the study in its entirety: The cohort included a few men and a couple of women between 18 and 49 years of age. Between about 0.8 and 9.5 billion PBMCs per donor were obtained by leukapheresis. To estimate repertoire size and how much clonotypes are shared between individuals, the study performed deep sequencing of blood TCR repertoires from about five healthy adults. To increase sequencing depth and limit assay-specific biases, different laboratories used diverse techniques to prepare libraries and sequence TCR repertoires.

Study-wide conclusions, independent of this receptor: Because the study included a small number of donors, the genetic and exposure-history diversity represented was limited. Sampling was limited to blood, and TCR repertoires in tissue likely differ from TCR repertoires in blood. Based on pairwise subsampling, the degree of clonotype sharing among donors was expected to be affected by sequencing depth.

From the cysteine through the phenylalanine, the CDR3 covers 13 amino acids. CDR3 DNA is the only sequence kept; it has 39 bases, read in frame from the first base. V is clipped by 3 bases and J by 4 bases, and the sequence between their germline boundaries is 9 bases long. Via the germline V gene (reference sequence), CDR1 is SGHAT and CDR2 FQDESV. Notes on this clone: Its antigen remains undetermined. No much larger clone is present one base from it, and per-base qualities are unavailable.

Using the deep immunoSEQ assay, TCR CDR3 regions were amplified from genomic DNA by multiplex PCR. Extracted genomic DNA from each cell subset was distributed evenly across all wells of several immunoSEQ 96-well plates, and each plate was treated as a replicate. For unsorted PBMC, 300 to 350 ng genomic DNA, equal to around 30,000 T cell genomes, was loaded into each replicate PCR. Unsorted PBMC genomic DNA was sequenced across ten immunoSEQ deep assay plates. The purified libraries were quantified using a Qubit 3.0 fluorometer, sized with a Bioanalyzer 2100, and then quantified again using the KAPA Library Quantification kit. Every immunoSEQ 96-well plate was sequenced on a separate single-read 150-cycle Illumina NextSeq 550 flow cell. In the source study's methods: Because the immunoSEQ output included only junctional sequences and no quality scores, the filtering could not be the same as the filtering used for full-length reads. Sequences were annotated with PyIR, a Python wrapper for IgBLAST v1.9, and V/J genes and CDR3 were assigned using IMGT germline references. Any read was removed if the V/J assignment was weak (E-value above 1e-6), the CDR3 was missing, or the read contained stop codons, out-of-frame junctions, or ambiguous translated residues. V3J clonotypes were defined as sequences sharing the same inferred V gene, J gene, and CDR3 amino acid sequence. The percentage overlap between two repertoires was calculated by dividing the number of shared unique clonotypes by the size of the smaller repertoire. Three approaches were used to assess repertoire richness: RTK rarefaction, the Chao1 estimator, and Recon v2.1 estimates of unobserved clonotypes. As stored in TCRdb, this immuneACCESS dataset retains in-frame rearrangements with V and J assigned. A fraction of the clones does not appear; measured against another copy, unresolved V genes explain less than half of the discrepancy, and the remainder lacks a known reason. That table supplies the V and J calls and clone size; D and trimming were determined from the DNA. Across this sample there are roughly 490,000 clones, with about three quarters seen only once. The ten biggest clones cover over 10% of the sample.

Healthy HIV-negative adults with no recently reported acute infections or vaccinations were included as donors. Every donor was a Caucasian adult residing in Nashville, Tennessee, USA. For unsorted samples, some 90 million PBMCs were counted and genomic DNA was extracted with the QIAamp DNA Blood Mini kit. Blood was collected by leukapheresis, and PBMCs were isolated by Ficoll-Histopaque density gradient centrifugation and then cryopreserved in liquid nitrogen vapor phase. Sample: PBMCs. The chain couples TRBV11-1 to TRBJ2-5; the D segment could be TRBD2, given 5 matching bases. This receptor was taken from a woman aged 40 to 49 in good health. Some clones in this sample may be carry-over from other donors' samples. The bases read TGTGCCAGCAGCTTCACGGGGTTAGAGACCCAGTACTTC. The resulting protein is CASSFTGLETQYF.